The entry below gives a single T cell receptor beta chain sequence along with its context. Assay: immunoSEQ multiplex PCR; the TCRdb copy retains only in-frame clones and omits some. The sample lists roughly 250,000 clones; about 70% were seen once. The data originate from a study of blood T cell repertoires in COVID-19. Trimming at V came to 0 bases and at J to 8 bases, leaving 9 bases not matched to a gene. This CDR3 contains 17 residues. Germline V CDR1 and CDR2: SGDLS, YYNGEE. What was sequenced was peripheral blood. The receptor's source is a woman older than 75 with acute or convalescent COVID-19. The V call is TRBV9, the J call TRBJ1-4, with TRBD1 matching 11 bases. The CDR3 DNA reads as TGTGCCAGCAGCGTAGCTAGAGGGACAGGGGGACAGGAAAAACTGTTTTTT. Amino acids: CASSVARGTGGQEKLFF.